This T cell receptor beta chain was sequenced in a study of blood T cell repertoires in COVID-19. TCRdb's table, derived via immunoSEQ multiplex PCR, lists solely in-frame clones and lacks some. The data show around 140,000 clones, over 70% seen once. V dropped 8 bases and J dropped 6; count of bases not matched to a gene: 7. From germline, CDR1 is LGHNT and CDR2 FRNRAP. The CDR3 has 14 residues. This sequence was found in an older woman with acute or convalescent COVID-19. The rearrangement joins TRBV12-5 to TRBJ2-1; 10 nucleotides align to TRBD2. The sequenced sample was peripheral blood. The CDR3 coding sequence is TGTGCTAGTAGTCTGTTAGCGGGAGGCAATGAGCAGTTCTTC. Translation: CASSLLAGGNEQFF. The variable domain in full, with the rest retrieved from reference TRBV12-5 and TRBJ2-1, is DARVTQTPRHKVTEMGQEVTMRCQPILGHNTVFWYRQTMMQGLELLAYFRNRAPLDDSGMPKDRFSAEMPDATLATLKIQPSEPRDSAVYFCASSLLAGGNEQFFGPGTRLTVL.